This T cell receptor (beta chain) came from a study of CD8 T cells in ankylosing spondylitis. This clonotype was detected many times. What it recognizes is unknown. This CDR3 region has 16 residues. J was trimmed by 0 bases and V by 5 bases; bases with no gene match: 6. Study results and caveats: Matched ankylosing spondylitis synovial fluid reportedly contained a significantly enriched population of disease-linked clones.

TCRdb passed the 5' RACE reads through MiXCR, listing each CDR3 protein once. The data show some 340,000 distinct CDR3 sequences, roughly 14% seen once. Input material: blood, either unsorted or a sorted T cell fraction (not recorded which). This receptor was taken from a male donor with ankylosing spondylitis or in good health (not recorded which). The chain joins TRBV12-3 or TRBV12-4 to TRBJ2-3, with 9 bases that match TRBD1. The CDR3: CASSARQGGSTDTQYF. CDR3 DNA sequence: TGTGCCAGCAGTGCCCGACAGGGGGGGAGCACAGATACGCAGTATTTT.